The rows below give T cell receptor beta chains drawn from one sample of a study of T cell responses to AZD1222 COVID-19 vaccine. Data came from immunoSEQ multiplex PCR; TCRdb stores just in-frame clones and leaves some out. The table has fewer than 150,000 clones, approximately 89% seen once; the top ten hold about 5%. The sample was peripheral blood, taken on day 0 of AZD1222 vaccination. The receptor set was obtained from an adult in good health. Each CDR3 is given with its conserved first and last residue. D genes are given only for firm matches.

v_gene	d_gene	j_gene	CDR3aa
TRBV4-3	-	TRBJ1-1	CASSQDPENTEAFF
TRBV25-1	-	TRBJ2-3	CASSGRGITDTQYF
TRBV7-9	TRBD1	TRBJ1-3	CASSPGTASGNTIYF
TRBV6-6	-	TRBJ1-2	CASSYDGYTF
TRBV24-1	TRBD1	TRBJ1-6	CATSEDRRYSPLHF
TRBV5-6	-	TRBJ2-1	CASSLGGAYEQFF
TRBV7-2	-	TRBJ1-3	CASSTYGDSGNTIYF
TRBV19	TRBD1	TRBJ1-5	CATTTIGQVSNQPQHF
TRBV5-4	-	TRBJ2-5	CASSLKLGQETQYF
TRBV7-9	-	TRBJ1-5	CASSLGAVAGNQPQHF
TRBV5-1	TRBD1	TRBJ2-3	CASSLTGATDTQYF
TRBV5-1	-	TRBJ1-2	CASSLSSANYGYTF
TRBV7-9	-	TRBJ2-7	CASSLGVYEQYF
TRBV7-8	-	TRBJ1-2	CASSSTTFGYTF
TRBV21-1	-	TRBJ1-4	CASSKYIRSRNEKLFF
TRBV6-2/TRBV6-3	-	TRBJ1-1	CASSPQGNTEAFF
TRBV7-9	TRBD1	TRBJ1-1	CASLGGGQQNTEAFF
TRBV7-8	TRBD1	TRBJ2-1	CASSPRQGSRFF
TRBV28	-	TRBJ1-2	CASSSRTAMIDTF
TRBV9	-	TRBJ1-1	CASSVDGNLNTEAFF
TRBV5-6	TRBD1	TRBJ2-7	CASTRDRHEQYF
TRBV7-2	TRBD1	TRBJ1-2	CASSLAGQLYGYTF
TRBV2	TRBD2	TRBJ2-7	CASRPMAGGPYEQYF
TRBV9	-	TRBJ1-1	CASSRADGFAAFF
TRBV5-6	TRBD1	TRBJ2-7	CASRPTGGSEQYF
TRBV6-5	-	TRBJ2-3	CASIQGWQLTDTQYF
TRBV12-3/TRBV12-4	-	TRBJ2-1	CASRSLASGEFF
TRBV5-1	TRBD1	TRBJ2-7	CASSSGQYSYEQYF
TRBV19	-	TRBJ1-1	CASRRPSGGGDTEAFF
TRBV12-5	TRBD1	TRBJ2-7	CASGTGQGSQYEQYF
TRBV5-1	-	TRBJ2-6	CASIGTSGANVLTF
TRBV7-9	-	TRBJ1-2	CASSLATDYGYTF
TRBV27	-	TRBJ1-2	CASSYGVDYGYTF
TRBV5-4	-	TRBJ1-1	CASSLQGGTEAFF
TRBV7-3	-	TRBJ2-5	CASSSEYQETQYF
TRBV14	-	TRBJ1-2	CASSQDSRLNYGYTF
TRBV29-1	-	TRBJ2-1	CSAQPVVSYNEQFF
TRBV7-9	-	TRBJ1-1	CASSLVTGRNTEAFF
TRBV5-1	TRBD1	TRBJ2-3	CASSLVGTGFARTDTQYF
TRBV9	-	TRBJ2-7	CASSVTVGYEQYF
TRBV7-7	-	TRBJ1-5	CASSRRYSNQPQHF
TRBV11-2	TRBD1	TRBJ1-6	CASSFSSGTDHSPLHF
TRBV4-1	-	TRBJ2-1	CASSQEAGVGGRGEQFF
TRBV6-2/TRBV6-3	-	TRBJ1-1	CASSYQNRAFF
TRBV28	-	TRBJ1-5	CASRGGGGIQPQHF
TRBV5-1	-	TRBJ2-5	CASSLSGAHQETQYF
TRBV27	-	TRBJ1-3	CATKFSGGGNTIYF
TRBV18	-	TRBJ2-1	CASSLNYNEQFF
TRBV4-3	-	TRBJ2-7	CASSRDSLSSYEQYF
TRBV11-2	TRBD1	TRBJ1-2	CASTKGARVGGYTF
TRBV4-1	-	TRBJ2-7	CASSQDRRGPYEQYF
TRBV5-1	-	TRBJ1-1	CASSPQGLDTEAFF
TRBV5-4	-	TRBJ2-4	CASSLGRGRWDIQYF
TRBV6-4	-	TRBJ2-7	CASSDQPEYF
TRBV18	TRBD1	TRBJ2-7	CASSGGQGIDEQYF
TRBV27	TRBD2	TRBJ2-7	CASSSNLQLSTRQRGIYEQYF
TRBV19	-	TRBJ1-4	CASRRREETNEKLFF